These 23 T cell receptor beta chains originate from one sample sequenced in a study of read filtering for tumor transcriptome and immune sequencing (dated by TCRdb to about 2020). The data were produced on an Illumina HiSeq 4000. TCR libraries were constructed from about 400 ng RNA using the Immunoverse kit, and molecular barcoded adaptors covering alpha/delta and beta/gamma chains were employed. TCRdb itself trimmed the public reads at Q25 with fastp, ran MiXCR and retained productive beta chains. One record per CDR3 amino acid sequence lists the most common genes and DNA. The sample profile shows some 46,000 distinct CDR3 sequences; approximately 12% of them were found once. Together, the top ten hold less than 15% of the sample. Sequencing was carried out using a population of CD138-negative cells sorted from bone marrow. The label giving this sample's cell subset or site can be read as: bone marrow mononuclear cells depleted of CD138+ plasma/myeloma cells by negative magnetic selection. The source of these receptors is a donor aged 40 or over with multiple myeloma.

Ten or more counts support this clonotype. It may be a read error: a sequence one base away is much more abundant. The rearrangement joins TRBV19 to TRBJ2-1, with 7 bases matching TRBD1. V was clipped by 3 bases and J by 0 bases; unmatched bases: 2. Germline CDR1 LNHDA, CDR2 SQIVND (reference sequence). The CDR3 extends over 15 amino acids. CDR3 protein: CASSIGDSSYNEQFF. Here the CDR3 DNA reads TGTGCCAGTAGTATTGGGGACAGCTCCTACAATGAGCAGTTCTTC.

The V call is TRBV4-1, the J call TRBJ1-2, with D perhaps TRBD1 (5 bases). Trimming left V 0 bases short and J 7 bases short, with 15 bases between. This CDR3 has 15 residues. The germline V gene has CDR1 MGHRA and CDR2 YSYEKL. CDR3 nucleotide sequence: TGCGCCAGCAGCCAAGAGACGGCAGGGACCTGTGGCTACACCTTC. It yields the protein CASSQETAGTCGYTF.

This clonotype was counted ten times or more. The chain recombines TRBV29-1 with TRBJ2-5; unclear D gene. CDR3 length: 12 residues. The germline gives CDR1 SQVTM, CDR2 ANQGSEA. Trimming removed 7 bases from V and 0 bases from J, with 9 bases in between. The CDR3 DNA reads TGCAGCGCCACACCGTACCAAGAGACCCAGTACTTC. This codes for CSATPYQETQYF.

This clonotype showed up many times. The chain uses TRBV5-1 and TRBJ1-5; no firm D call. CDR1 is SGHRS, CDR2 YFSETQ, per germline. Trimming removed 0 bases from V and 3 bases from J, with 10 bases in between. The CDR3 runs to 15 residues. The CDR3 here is CASSLGPSTNQPQHF. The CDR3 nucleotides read TGCGCCAGCAGCTTGGGACCGTCTACCAATCAGCCCCAGCATTTT.

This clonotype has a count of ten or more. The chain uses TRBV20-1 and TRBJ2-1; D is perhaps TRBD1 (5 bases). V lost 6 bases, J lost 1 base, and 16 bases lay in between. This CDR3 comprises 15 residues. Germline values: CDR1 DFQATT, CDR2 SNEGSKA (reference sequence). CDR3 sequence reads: CSAIIGQFSYNEQFF. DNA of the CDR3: TGCAGTGCGATAATTGGACAATTTTCCTACAATGAGCAGTTCTTC.

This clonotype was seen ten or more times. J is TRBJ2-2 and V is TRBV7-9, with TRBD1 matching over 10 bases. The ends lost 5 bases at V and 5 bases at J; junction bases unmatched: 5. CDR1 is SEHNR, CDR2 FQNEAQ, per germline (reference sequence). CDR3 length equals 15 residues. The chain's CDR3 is CASSLGTGVTGELFF. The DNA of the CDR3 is TGTGCCAGCAGCCTTGGGACAGGGGTGACCGGGGAGCTGTTTTTT.

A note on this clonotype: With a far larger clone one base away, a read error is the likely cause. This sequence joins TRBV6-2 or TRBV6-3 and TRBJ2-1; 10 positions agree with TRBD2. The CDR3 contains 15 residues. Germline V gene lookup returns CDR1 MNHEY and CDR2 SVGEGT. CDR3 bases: TGTGCCAGCAGTATTACTAGCGGGAATTACAATGGGCAGTTCTTC. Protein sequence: CASSITSGNYNGQFF.

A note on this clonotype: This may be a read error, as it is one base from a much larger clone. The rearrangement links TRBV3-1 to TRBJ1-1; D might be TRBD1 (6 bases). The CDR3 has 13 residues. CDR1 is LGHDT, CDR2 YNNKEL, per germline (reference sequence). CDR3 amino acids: CASSLQGFTVAFF. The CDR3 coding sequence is TGTGCCAGCAGCCTACAGGGTTTCACTGTAGCTTTCTTT.

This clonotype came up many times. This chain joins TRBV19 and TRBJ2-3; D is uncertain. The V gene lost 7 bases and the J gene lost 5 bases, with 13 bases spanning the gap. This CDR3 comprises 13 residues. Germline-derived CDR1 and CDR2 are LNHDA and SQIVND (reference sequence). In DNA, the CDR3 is TGTGCCAGTATGGCCTGGGGAAGAGATACGCAGTATTTT. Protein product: CASMAWGRDTQYF.

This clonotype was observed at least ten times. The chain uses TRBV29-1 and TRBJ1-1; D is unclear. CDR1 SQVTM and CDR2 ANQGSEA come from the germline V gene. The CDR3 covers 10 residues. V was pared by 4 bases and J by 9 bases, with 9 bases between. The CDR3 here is CSVVNDKAFF. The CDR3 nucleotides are TGCAGCGTTGTAAACGATAAAGCTTTCTTT.

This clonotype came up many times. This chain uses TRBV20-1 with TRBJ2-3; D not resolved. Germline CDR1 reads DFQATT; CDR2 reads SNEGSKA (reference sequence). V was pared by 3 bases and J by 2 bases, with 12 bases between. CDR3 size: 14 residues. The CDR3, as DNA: TGCAGTGCTAGTGTGTCGAGTCACACAGATACGCAGTATTTT. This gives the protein CSASVSSHTDTQYF.

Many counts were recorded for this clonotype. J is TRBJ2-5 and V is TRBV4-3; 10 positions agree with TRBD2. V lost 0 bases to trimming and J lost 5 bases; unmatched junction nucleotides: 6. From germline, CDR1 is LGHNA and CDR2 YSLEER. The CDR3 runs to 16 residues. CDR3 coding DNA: TGCGCCAGCAGCCAAGAACTAGCGGGAATTCGTGAGACCCAGTACTTC. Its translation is CASSQELAGIRETQYF.

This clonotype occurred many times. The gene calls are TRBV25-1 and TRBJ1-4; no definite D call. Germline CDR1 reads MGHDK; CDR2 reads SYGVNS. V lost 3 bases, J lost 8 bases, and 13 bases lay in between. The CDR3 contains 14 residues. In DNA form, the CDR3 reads TGTGCCAGCAGTGACTGGATTGCGGGGGAAAAACTGTTTTTT. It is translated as CASSDWIAGEKLFF.

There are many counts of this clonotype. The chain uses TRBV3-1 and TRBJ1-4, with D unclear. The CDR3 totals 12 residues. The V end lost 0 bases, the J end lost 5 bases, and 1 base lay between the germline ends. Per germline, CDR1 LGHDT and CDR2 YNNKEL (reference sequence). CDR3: CASSQENEKLFF. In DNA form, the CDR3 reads TGTGCCAGCAGCCAAGAAAATGAAAAACTGTTTTTT. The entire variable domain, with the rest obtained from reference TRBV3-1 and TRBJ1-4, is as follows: DTAVSQTPKYLVTQMGNDKSIKCEQNLGHDTMYWYKQDSKKFLKIMFSYNNKELIINETVPNRFSPKSPDKAHLNLHINSLELGDSAVYFCASSQENEKLFFGSGTQLSVL.

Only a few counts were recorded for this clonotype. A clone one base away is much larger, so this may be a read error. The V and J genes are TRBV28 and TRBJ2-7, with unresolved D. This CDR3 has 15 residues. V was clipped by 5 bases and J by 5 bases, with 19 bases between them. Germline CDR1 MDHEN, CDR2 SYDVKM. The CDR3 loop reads CASSPGTVGLDEQYF. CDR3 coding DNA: TGTGCCAGCAGTCCCGGAACAGTCGGGTTAGACGAGCAGTACTTC.

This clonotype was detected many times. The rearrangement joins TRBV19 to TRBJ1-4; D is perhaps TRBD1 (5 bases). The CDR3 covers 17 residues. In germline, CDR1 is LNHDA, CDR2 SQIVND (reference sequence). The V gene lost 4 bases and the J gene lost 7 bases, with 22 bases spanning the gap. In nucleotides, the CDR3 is TGTGCCAGTAGTAACCTCCGGGACTCACGGAGCGGTGAAAAACTGTTTTTT. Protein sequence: CASSNLRDSRSGEKLFF.

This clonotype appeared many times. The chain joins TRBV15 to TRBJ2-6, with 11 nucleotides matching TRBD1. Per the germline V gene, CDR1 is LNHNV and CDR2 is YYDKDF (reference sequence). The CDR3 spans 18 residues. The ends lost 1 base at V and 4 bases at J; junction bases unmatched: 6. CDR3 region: CATSRAPGQGVGANVLTF. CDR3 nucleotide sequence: TGTGCCACCAGCAGAGCACCGGGACAGGGGGTCGGGGCCAACGTCCTGACTTTC.

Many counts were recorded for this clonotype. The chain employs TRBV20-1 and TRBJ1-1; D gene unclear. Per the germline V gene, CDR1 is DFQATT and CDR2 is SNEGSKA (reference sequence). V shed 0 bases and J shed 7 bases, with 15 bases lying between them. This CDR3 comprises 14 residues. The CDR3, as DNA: TGCAGTGCTAGAGATATGGAGGGTCGAAGTGAAGCTTTCTTT. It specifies CSARDMEGRSEAFF.

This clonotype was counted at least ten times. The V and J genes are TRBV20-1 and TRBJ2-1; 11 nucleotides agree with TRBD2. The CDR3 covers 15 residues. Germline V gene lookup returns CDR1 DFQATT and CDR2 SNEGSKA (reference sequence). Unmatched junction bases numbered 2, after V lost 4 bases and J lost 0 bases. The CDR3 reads CSATTSGSSYNEQFF. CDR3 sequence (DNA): TGCAGTGCTACTACTAGCGGGAGCTCCTACAATGAGCAGTTCTTC.

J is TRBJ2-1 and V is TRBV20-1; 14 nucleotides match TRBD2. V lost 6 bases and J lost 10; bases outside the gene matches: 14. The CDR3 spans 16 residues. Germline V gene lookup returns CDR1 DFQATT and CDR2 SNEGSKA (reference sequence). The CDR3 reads CSAPGLAGGRWEEQFF. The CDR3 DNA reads TGCAGTGCCCCCGGACTAGCGGGAGGACGATGGGAGGAGCAGTTCTTC.

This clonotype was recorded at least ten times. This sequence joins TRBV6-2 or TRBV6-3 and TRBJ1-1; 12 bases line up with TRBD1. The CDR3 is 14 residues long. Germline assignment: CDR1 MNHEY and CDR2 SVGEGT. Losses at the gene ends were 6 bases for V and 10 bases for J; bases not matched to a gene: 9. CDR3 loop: CASSLRDRGRGAFF. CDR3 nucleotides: TGTGCCAGCAGCCTCCGGGACAGGGGGCGCGGAGCTTTCTTT.

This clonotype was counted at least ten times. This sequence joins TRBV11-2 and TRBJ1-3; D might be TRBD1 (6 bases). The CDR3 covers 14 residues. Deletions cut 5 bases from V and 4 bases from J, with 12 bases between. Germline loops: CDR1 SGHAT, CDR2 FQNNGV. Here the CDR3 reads CASSPGQRGNTIYF. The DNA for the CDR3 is TGTGCCAGCAGCCCCGGACAGCGAGGAAACACCATATATTTT.

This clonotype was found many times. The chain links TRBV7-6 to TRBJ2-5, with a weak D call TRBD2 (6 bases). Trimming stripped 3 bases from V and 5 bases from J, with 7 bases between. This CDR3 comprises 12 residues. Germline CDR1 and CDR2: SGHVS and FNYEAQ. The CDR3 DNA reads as TGTGCCAGCAGCTTCAGCGGGGAGACCCAGTACTTC. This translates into CASSFSGETQYF.